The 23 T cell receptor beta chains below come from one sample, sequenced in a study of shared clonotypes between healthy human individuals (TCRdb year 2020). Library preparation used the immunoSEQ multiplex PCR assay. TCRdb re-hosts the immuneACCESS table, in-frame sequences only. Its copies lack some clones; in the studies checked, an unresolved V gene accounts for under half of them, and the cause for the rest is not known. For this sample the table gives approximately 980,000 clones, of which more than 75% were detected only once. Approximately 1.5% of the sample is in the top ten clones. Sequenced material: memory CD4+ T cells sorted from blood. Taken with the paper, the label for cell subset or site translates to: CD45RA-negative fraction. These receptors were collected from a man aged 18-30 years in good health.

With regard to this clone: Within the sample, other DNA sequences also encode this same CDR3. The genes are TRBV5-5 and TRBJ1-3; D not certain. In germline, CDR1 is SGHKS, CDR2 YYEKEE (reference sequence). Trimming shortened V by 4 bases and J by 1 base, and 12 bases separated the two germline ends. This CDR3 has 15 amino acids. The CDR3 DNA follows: TGTGCCAGCAGCCTGACCGGGGTGTCTGGAAACACCATATATTTT. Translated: CASSLTGVSGNTIYF.

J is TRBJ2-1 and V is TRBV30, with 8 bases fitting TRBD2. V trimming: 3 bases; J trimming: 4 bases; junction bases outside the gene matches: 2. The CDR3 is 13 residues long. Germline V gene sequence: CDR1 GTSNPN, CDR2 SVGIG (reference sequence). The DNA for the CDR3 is TGTGCCTGGAGCGGGGGGGGTTACAATGAGCAGTTCTTC. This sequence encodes CAWSGGGYNEQFF. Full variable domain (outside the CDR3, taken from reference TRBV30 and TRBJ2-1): SQTIHQWPATLVQPVGSPLSLECTVEGTSNPNLYWYRQAAGRGLQLLFYSVGIGQISSEVPQNLSASRPQDRQFILSSKKLLLSDSGFYLCAWSGGGYNEQFFGPGTRLTVL.

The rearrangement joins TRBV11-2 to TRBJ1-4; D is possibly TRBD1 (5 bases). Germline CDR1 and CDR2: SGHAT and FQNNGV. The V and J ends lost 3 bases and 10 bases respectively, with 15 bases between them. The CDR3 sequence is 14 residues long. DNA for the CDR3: TGTGCCAGCAGCTTTGATACGCAGGGCGGAAAACTGTTTTTT. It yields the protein CASSFDTQGGKLFF.

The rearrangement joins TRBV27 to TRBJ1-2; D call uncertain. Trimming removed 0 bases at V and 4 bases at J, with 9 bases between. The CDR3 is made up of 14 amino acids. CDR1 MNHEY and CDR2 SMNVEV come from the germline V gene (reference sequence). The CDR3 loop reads CASSLSPGFYGYTF. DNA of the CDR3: TGTGCCAGCAGTTTATCTCCAGGATTCTATGGCTACACCTTC.

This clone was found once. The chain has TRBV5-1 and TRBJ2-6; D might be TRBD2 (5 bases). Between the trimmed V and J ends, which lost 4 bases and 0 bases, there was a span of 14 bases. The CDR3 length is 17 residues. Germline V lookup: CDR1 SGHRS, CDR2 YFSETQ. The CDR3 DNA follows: TGCGCCAGCAGCACATCCGGGGTCAACTCTGGGGCCAACGTCCTGACTTTC. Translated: CASSTSGVNSGANVLTF.

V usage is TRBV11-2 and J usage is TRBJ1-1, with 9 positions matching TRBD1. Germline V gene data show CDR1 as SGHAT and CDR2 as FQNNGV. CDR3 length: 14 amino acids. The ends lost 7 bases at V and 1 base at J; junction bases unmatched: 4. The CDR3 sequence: CASNLQGANTEAFF. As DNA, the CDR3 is TGTGCCAGCAACCTACAGGGGGCGAACACTGAAGCTTTCTTT.

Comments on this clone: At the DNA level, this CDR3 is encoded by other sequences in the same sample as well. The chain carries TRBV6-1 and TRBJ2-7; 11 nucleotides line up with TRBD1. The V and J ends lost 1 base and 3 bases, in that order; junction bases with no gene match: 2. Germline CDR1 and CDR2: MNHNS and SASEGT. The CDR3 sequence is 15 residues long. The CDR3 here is CASSEGTGGSYEQYF. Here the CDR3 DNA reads TGTGCCAGCAGTGAAGGGACAGGGGGCAGCTACGAGCAGTACTTC.

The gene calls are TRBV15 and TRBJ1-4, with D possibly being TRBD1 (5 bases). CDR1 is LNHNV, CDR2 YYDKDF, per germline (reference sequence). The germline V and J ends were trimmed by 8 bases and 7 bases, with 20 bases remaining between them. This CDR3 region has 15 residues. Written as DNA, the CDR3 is TGTGCCACCGAACCCATGAGGGGAGGTGGTGAAAAACTGTTTTTT. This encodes CATEPMRGGGEKLFF.

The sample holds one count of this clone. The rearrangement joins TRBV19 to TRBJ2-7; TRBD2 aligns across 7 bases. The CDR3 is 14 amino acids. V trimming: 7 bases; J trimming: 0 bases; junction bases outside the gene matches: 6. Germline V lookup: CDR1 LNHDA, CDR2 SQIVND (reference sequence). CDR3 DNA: TGTGCCAGTAATAAGGGACTACACTCCTACGAGCAGTACTTC. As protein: CASNKGLHSYEQYF.

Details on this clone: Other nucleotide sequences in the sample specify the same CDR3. CDR3 protein: CASSSGSYEQYF. The CDR3 coding sequence is TGCGCCAGCAGTTCAGGTTCATACGAGCAGTACTTC. The rearrangement links TRBV10-1 to TRBJ2-7; D ambiguous. This CDR3 is 12 amino acids long. Per the germline V gene, CDR1 is WNHNN and CDR2 is SYGVQD (reference sequence). V lost 5 bases, J lost 4 bases, and 9 bases lay in between.

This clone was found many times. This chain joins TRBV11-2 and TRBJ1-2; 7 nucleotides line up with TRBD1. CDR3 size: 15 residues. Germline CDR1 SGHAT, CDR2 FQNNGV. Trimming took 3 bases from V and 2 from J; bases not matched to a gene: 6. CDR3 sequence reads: CASSLATGANYGYTF. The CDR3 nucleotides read TGTGCCAGCAGCTTGGCCACAGGGGCCAACTATGGCTACACCTTC.

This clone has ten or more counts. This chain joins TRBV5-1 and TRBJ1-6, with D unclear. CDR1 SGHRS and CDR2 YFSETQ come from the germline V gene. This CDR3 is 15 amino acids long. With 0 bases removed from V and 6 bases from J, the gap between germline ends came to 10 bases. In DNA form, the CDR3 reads TGCGCCAGCAGCTTGGATAGGGTCCCTAATTCACCCCTCCACTTT. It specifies CASSLDRVPNSPLHF. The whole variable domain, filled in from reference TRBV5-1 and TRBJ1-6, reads KAGVTQTPRYLIKTRGQQVTLSCSPISGHRSVSWYQQTPGQGLQFLFEYFSETQRNKGNFPGRFSGRQFSNSRSEMNVSTLELGDSALYLCASSLDRVPNSPLHFGNGTRLTVT.

CDR3 nucleotide sequence: TGTGCCAGCAGCTTGACGACAGGGGTGGGCACTGAAGCTTTCTTT. This gives the protein CASSLTTGVGTEAFF. This chain connects TRBV7-2 to TRBJ1-1, with TRBD1 identical over 8 bases. Trimming cost V 3 bases and J 4 bases; bases outside gene matches: 7. Germline CDR1 and CDR2: SGHTA and FQGNSA. The CDR3 runs to 15 residues. Looking up the rest from reference TRBV7-2 and TRBJ1-1 gives the full variable domain: GAGVSQSPSNKVTEKGKDVELRCDPISGHTALYWYRQSLGQGLEFLIYFQGNSAPDKSGLPSDRFSAERTGGSVSTLTIQRTQQEDSAVYLCASSLTTGVGTEAFFGQGTRLTVV.

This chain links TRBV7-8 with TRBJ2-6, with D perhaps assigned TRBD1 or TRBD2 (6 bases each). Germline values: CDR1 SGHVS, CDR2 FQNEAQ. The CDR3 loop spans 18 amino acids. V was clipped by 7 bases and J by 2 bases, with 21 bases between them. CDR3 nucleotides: TGTGCCAGCAACCTTAGGGGTCCAGGGGAGGCTGGGGCCAACGTCCTGACTTTC. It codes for CASNLRGPGEAGANVLTF.

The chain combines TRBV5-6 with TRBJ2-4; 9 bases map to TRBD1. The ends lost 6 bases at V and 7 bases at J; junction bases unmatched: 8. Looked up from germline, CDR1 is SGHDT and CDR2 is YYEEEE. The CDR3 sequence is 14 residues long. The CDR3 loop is CASTPDRGGNIQYF. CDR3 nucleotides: TGTGCCAGCACCCCTGACAGGGGGGGGAACATTCAGTACTTC. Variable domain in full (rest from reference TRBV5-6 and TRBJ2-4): DAGVTQSPTHLIKTRGQQVTLRCSPKSGHDTVSWYQQALGQGPQFIFQYYEEEERQRGNFPDRFSGHQFPNYSSELNVNALLLGDSALYLCASTPDRGGNIQYFGAGTRLSVL.

The CDR3 region has the DNA TGTGCCAGCTCGACTAGCGGGCCCTACGAGCAGTACTTC. Protein sequence: CASSTSGPYEQYF. The chain couples TRBV6-1 to TRBJ2-7; 10 bases align to TRBD2. This CDR3 contains 13 residues. Germline V gene sequence: CDR1 MNHNS, CDR2 SASEGT. Losses at the gene ends were 8 bases for V and 2 bases for J; bases not matched to a gene: 3.

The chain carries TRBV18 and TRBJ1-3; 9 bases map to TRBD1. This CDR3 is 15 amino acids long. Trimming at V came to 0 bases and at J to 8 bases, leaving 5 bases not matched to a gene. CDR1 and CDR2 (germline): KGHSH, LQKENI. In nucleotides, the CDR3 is TGTGCCAGCTCACCACCCCGGGACAGGGCATACACCATATATTTT. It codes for CASSPPRDRAYTIYF.

CDR3 coding DNA: TGTGCCAGCAGCCGATCGACACGGGAGGAGAATGGCTACACCTTC. It codes for CASSRSTREENGYTF. This chain connects TRBV5-4 to TRBJ1-2; no clear D gene. The CDR3 consists of 15 residues. Trimming shortened V by 4 bases and J by 6 bases, and 19 bases separated the two germline ends. The germline V gene has CDR1 SGHNT and CDR2 YYREEE (reference sequence).

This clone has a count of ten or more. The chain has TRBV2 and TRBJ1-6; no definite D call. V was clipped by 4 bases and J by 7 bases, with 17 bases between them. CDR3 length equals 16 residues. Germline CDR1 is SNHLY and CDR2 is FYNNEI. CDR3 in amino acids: CASSVGPPTSNSPLHF. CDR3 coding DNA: TGTGCCAGCAGTGTCGGGCCTCCAACTTCAAATTCACCCCTCCACTTT.

CDR3 region: CASSTYRGGTSGPQETQYF. The CDR3 DNA sequence: TGCGCCAGCAGCACGTACAGGGGAGGGACGAGTGGCCCTCAAGAGACCCAGTACTTC. The chain carries TRBV5-1 and TRBJ2-5, with D perhaps being TRBD1 or TRBD2 (7 bases each). Germline V gene data show CDR1 as SGHRS and CDR2 as YFSETQ. V was cut by 4 bases and J by 2 bases, with 27 bases left in between. The CDR3 is made up of 19 amino acids.

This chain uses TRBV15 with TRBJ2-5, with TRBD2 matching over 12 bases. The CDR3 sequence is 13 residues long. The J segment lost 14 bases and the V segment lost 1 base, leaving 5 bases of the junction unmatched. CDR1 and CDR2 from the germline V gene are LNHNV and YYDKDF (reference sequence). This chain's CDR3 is CATSRGLAGVLYF. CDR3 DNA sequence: TGTGCCACCAGCAGAGGACTAGCGGGAGTACTCTACTTC.

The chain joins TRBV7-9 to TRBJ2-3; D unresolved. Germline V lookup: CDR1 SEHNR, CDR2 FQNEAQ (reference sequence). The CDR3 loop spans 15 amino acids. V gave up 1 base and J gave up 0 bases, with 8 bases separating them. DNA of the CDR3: TGTGCCAGCAGCTTAGGGTCTGGTAGCACAGATACGCAGTATTTT. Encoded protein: CASSLGSGSTDTQYF.

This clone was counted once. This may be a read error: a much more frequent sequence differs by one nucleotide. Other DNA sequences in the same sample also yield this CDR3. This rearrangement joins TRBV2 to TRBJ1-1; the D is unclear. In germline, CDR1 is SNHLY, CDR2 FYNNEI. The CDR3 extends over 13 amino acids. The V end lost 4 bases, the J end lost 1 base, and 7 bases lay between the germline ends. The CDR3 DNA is TGTGCCAGCAGTGTGGCCAGGAACACTGAAGCTTTCTTT. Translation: CASSVARNTEAFF.